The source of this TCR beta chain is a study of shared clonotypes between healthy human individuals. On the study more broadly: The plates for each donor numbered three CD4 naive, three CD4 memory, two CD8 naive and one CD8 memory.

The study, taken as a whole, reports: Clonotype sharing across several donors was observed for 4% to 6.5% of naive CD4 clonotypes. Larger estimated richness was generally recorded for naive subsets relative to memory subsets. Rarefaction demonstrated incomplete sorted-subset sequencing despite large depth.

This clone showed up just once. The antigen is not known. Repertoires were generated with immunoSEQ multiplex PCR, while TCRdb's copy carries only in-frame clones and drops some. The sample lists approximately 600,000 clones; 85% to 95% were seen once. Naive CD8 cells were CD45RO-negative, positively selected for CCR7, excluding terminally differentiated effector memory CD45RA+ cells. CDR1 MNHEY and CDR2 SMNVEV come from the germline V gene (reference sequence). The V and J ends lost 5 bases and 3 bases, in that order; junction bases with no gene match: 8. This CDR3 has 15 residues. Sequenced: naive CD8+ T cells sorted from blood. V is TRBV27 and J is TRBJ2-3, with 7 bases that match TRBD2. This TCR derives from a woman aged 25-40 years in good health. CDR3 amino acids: CASSPMGAGTDTQYF. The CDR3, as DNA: TGTGCCAGCAGTCCCATGGGAGCGGGGACAGATACGCAGTATTTT.